This is a list of T cell receptor beta chains from one sample in a study of blood T cell repertoires in COVID-19. The method was immunoSEQ multiplex PCR; TCRdb's version includes in-frame clones alone and lacks a portion of them. The table shows 200,000 to 250,000 clones, with about 82% occurring only once. What was sequenced was peripheral blood. These receptor sequences come from a man at least 80 years old with acute or convalescent COVID-19. Each CDR3 is given without its conserved first and last residue. The order of the fields is J gene, CDR3 length, V gene, CDR3 protein.

TRBJ1-2 12 TRBV7-6 ASSSGDRHIGYT
TRBJ2-7 13 TRBV2 ASSTPGQKSYEQY
TRBJ1-3 13 TRBV15 ATSRGQFSGNTIY
TRBJ2-5 14 TRBV10-3 ATEALGSGGAGTQY
TRBJ1-1 13 TRBV28 ASSQTRGNEAEAF
TRBJ1-1 11 TRBV5-1 ASSAAMNTEAF
TRBJ2-4 12 TRBV4-1 ASSQEWARNIQY
TRBJ1-6 12 TRBV3-1/TRBV3-2 ASSPRGGNSPLH
TRBJ1-6 14 TRBV11-1 ASSLAGSSYNSPLH
TRBJ1-6 14 TRBV28 ASRLHREFRDSPLH
TRBJ2-7 13 TRBV28 ASTFLGGREAEQY
TRBJ1-1 13 TRBV7-2 ASSPRTGMNTEAF
TRBJ2-5 11 TRBV5-1 ASRRGYQETQY
TRBJ2-7 13 TRBV5-1 ASSPAGQKPYEQY
TRBJ2-5 10 TRBV29-1 SVEEGGETQY
TRBJ1-1 13 TRBV19 ASSSRLGMNTEAF
TRBJ2-1 12 TRBV7-9 ASSLGRDTREQF
TRBJ2-7 16 TRBV21-1 ASILIYFRDTANYEQY
TRBJ2-1 14 TRBV5-5 ASSSSGGLSYNEQF
TRBJ1-5 13 TRBV4-2 ASSQQGTGNQPQH
TRBJ1-2 12 TRBV27 ASSLGTEGYGYT
TRBJ1-4 14 TRBV15 ATSPGEGQGDEKLF
TRBJ1-3 13 TRBV2 ASRLDSSSGNTIY
TRBJ2-7 11 TRBV6-5 ASKKTAREEQY
TRBJ2-7 12 TRBV5-1 ASSMSGDWYEQY
TRBJ2-5 12 TRBV9 ASSVLAGGETQY
TRBJ1-6 12 TRBV2 ASRRQGGNSPLH